These 29 T cell receptor beta chains originate from one sample sequenced in a study of T cell responses to AZD1222 COVID-19 vaccine. Method: immunoSEQ multiplex PCR; TCRdb's copy keeps in-frame clones and lacks some. The table has about 72,000 clones, 89% seen once. The source material was peripheral blood, sampled 28 days after the second AZD1222 dose. Receptor source: an adult who received the AZD1222 COVID-19 vaccine.

The gene calls are TRBV28 and TRBJ2-7; perhaps D is TRBD1 or TRBD2 (5 bases each). V lost 5 bases and J lost 2, with 13 bases in between. The germline CDR1 and CDR2 sequences are MDHEN and SYDVKM. The CDR3 sequence is 14 residues long. CDR3 sequence: CASSPGTGAYEQYF. The CDR3 bases are TGTGCCAGCAGTCCAGGGACCGGGGCCTACGAGCAGTACTTC.

The DNA of the CDR3 is TGTGCCAGCTCACCGTCCGGGACTAGCGTTCCCTACGAGCAGTACTTC. Translated: CASSPSGTSVPYEQYF. The genes are TRBV18 and TRBJ2-7; 10 bases match TRBD2. Trimming took 3 bases from V and 2 from J; bases not matched to a gene: 7. The CDR3 length is 16 residues. Germline V gene data show CDR1 as KGHSH and CDR2 as LQKENI.

The chain is built from TRBV11-2 and TRBJ2-1; tentatively, D is TRBD2 (6 bases). The CDR3 is made up of 14 amino acids. Trimming cost V 1 base and J 6 bases, with 10 bases left between them. The germline V gene has CDR1 SGHAT and CDR2 FQNNGV. This CDR3 is CASSLVGGTNEQFF. In nucleotides, the CDR3 is TGTGCCAGCAGCTTAGTTGGGGGGACCAATGAGCAGTTCTTC. The full variable domain, with the rest looked up from reference TRBV11-2 and TRBJ2-1, is EAGVAQSPRYKIIEKRQSVAFWCNPISGHATLYWYQQILGQGPKLLIQFQNNGVVDDSQLPKDRFSAERLKGVDSTLKIQPAKLEDSAVYLCASSLVGGTNEQFFGPGTRLTVL.

The V and J genes are TRBV27 and TRBJ2-7; 8 bases map to TRBD2. The germline V gene encodes CDR1 MNHEY and CDR2 SMNVEV (reference sequence). V shed 8 bases and J 3 bases; nucleotides not matched to a gene: 6. The CDR3 has 13 amino acids. The CDR3 sequence is CASRTSGNYEQYF. The DNA for the CDR3 is TGTGCCAGCCGCACTAGCGGAAACTACGAGCAGTACTTC.

The chain links TRBV6-6 to TRBJ2-7, with D possibly TRBD2 on 5 matching bases. Germline V gene data show CDR1 as MNHNY and CDR2 as SVGAGI (reference sequence). The CDR3 is made up of 13 amino acids. Between the trimmed V and J ends, which lost 4 bases and 4 bases, there was a span of 11 bases. The CDR3 DNA reads as TGTGCCAGCAGTTCAGGACTGATGTACGAGCAGTACTTC. Its protein is CASSSGLMYEQYF.

The chain combines TRBV7-3 with TRBJ1-1, with D uncertain. The CDR3 extends over 14 amino acids. Trimming took off 8 bases at V and 2 bases at J, with 15 bases between the two ends. In germline, CDR1 is SGHTA, CDR2 FQGTGA. This CDR3 reads CASQLDRGNTEAFF. CDR3 nucleotides: TGTGCCAGCCAACTTGACCGGGGTAACACTGAAGCTTTCTTT. Based on the CDR3 plus reference TRBV7-3 and TRBJ1-1, the full variable domain is GAGVSQTPSNKVTEKGKYVELRCDPISGHTALYWYRQSLGQGPEFLIYFQGTGAADDSGLPNDRFFAVRPEGSVSTLKIQRTERGDSAVYLCASQLDRGNTEAFFGQGTRLTVV.

V gene TRBV3-1 (or the pseudogene TRBV3-2) combines with J gene TRBJ2-7, with D maybe TRBD1 (5 bases). The CDR3 loop spans 16 amino acids. Germline V gives CDR1 LGHDT, CDR2 YNNKEL (reference sequence). Trimming removed 0 bases from V and 5 bases from J, with 17 bases in between. CDR3 in amino acids: CASSQEGPRERHEQYF. The CDR3 coding sequence is TGTGCCAGCAGCCAAGAGGGGCCACGAGAGAGACACGAGCAGTACTTC.

The chain has TRBV19 and TRBJ1-1; D is possibly TRBD1 (6 bases). V lost 4 bases and J lost 1, with 7 bases in between. The CDR3 runs 13 residues. Germline V gene sequence: CDR1 LNHDA, CDR2 SQIVND (reference sequence). CDR3 sequence (DNA): TGTGCCAGTAGTACACAGGGGAACACTGAAGCTTTCTTT. It yields the protein CASSTQGNTEAFF.

The CDR3 protein is CASSFLGLAGEELFF. The CDR3 nucleotides are TGTGCCAGCAGTTTCCTCGGACTAGCGGGAGAGGAGCTGTTTTTT. The chain carries TRBV27 and TRBJ2-2; the match to TRBD2 covers 13 bases. V shed 3 bases and J 10 bases; nucleotides not matched to a gene: 5. CDR1 MNHEY and CDR2 SMNVEV come from the germline V gene (reference sequence). The CDR3 has 15 residues.

The rearrangement joins TRBV6-5 to TRBJ2-1, with 8 bases lining up with TRBD2. There are 14 residues in the CDR3. The J segment lost 8 bases and the V segment lost 9 bases, leaving 12 bases of the junction unmatched. CDR1 and CDR2 from the germline V gene are MNHEY and SVGAGI. This CDR3 reads CASRGASGPHEQFF. CDR3 coding DNA: TGTGCCAGTAGGGGGGCTAGCGGGCCCCATGAGCAGTTCTTC.

The V and J genes are TRBV5-1 and TRBJ2-1; 8 positions agree with TRBD1. Trimming at V came to 4 bases and at J to 3 bases, leaving 6 bases not matched to a gene. The germline V gene has CDR1 SGHRS and CDR2 YFSETQ. The CDR3 runs to 15 residues. The CDR3 loop reads CASSHGDRGYNEQFF. For the CDR3, the DNA is TGCGCCAGCAGCCATGGAGACAGGGGCTACAATGAGCAGTTCTTC.

The chain carries TRBV5-1 and TRBJ1-6; 7 positions match TRBD1. Germline CDR1 and CDR2: SGHRS and YFSETQ. The trim removed 4 bases at V and 7 bases at J, leaving 11 bases unmatched. The CDR3 runs to 16 residues. The CDR3 nucleotides read TGCGCCAGCAGCACCGGGGGGACAGTCACAAATTCACCCCTCCACTTT. It translates to CASSTGGTVTNSPLHF.

Only a few counts were recorded for this clone. The chain is built from TRBV30 and TRBJ2-5; the D is unclear. The germline gives CDR1 GTSNPN, CDR2 SVGIG (reference sequence). This CDR3 has 12 amino acids. The ends were cut back, 3 bases at V and 7 bases at J, with 12 bases in the middle. CDR3 in amino acids: CAWSPTPGTQYF. The CDR3 nucleotides are TGTGCCTGGAGCCCTACCCCCGGGACCCAGTACTTC.

The chain couples TRBV7-2 to TRBJ1-3; TRBD1 is a possible D gene (5 bases). V was cut by 4 bases and J by 0 bases, with 16 bases left in between. The CDR3 sequence is 17 residues long. Looked up from germline, CDR1 is SGHTA and CDR2 is FQGNSA. The CDR3 reads CASSSHGGATSGNTIYF. The DNA for the CDR3 is TGTGCCAGCAGCTCCCACGGGGGAGCCACCTCTGGAAACACCATATATTTT.

The rearrangement uses TRBV13 and TRBJ2-1; weak D call: TRBD2 (7 bases). V was cut by 2 bases and J by 2 bases, with 16 bases left in between. Per the germline V gene, CDR1 is PRHDT and CDR2 is FYEKMQ (reference sequence). This CDR3 comprises 17 residues. As DNA, the CDR3 is TGTGCCAGCAGCTTAACCATCGGGGGGCAGACCTACAATGAGCAGTTCTTC. This codes for CASSLTIGGQTYNEQFF.

V and J are TRBV5-1 and TRBJ2-7, with D unresolved. The V gene's germline CDR1 is SGHRS and CDR2 YFSETQ. The V gene lost 6 bases and the J gene lost 2 bases, with 21 bases spanning the gap. CDR3 size: 16 residues. The CDR3 loop is CASKDSTFGVPYEQYF. The CDR3 DNA is TGCGCCAGCAAAGACTCAACCTTCGGAGTTCCCTACGAGCAGTACTTC.

V gene TRBV6-1 combines with J gene TRBJ2-7, with D possibly TRBD2 on 6 matching bases. The CDR3 covers 16 residues. The germline V and J ends were trimmed by 2 bases and 0 bases, with 14 bases remaining between them. The V gene's germline CDR1 is MNHNS and CDR2 SASEGT. CDR3 coding DNA: TGTGCCAGCAGTGAATTTGCGGGACCGAACTCCTACGAGCAGTACTTC. Translated, it gives CASSEFAGPNSYEQYF.

In its sample, this clone was seen a few times. The V call is TRBV6-5, the J call TRBJ2-7, with D possibly being TRBD1 (6 bases). Trimming removed 8 bases from V and 4 bases from J, with 18 bases in between. In germline, CDR1 is MNHEY, CDR2 SVGAGI. This CDR3 comprises 14 residues. As DNA, the CDR3 is TGTGCCAGCGTTAAAACAGGGTGGGGGTACGAGCAGTACTTC. Protein: CASVKTGWGYEQYF.

J is TRBJ1-1 and V is TRBV4-1; D may be TRBD1 (6 bases). The CDR3 loop spans 16 amino acids. Germline CDR1 and CDR2: MGHRA and YSYEKL. Deletions cut 6 bases from V and 1 base from J, with 18 bases between. The CDR3 sequence: CASRLGAGKGNTEAFF. DNA for the CDR3: TGCGCCAGCAGGTTGGGGGCAGGAAAAGGGAACACTGAAGCTTTCTTT.

The genes are TRBV11-2 and TRBJ2-1; D call uncertain. The CDR3 runs to 15 residues. CDR1 and CDR2 (germline): SGHAT, FQNNGV. The V end lost 3 bases, the J end lost 2 bases, and 11 bases lay between the germline ends. The CDR3, as DNA: TGTGCCAGCAGCTTCCGTCAGTTACCCTACAATGAGCAGTTCTTC. This encodes CASSFRQLPYNEQFF.

The chain has TRBV5-1 and TRBJ2-1, with TRBD2 as a possible D gene (7 bases). The CDR3 contains 15 residues. Germline CDR1 and CDR2: SGHRS and YFSETQ. V was pared by 2 bases and J by 7 bases, with 16 bases between. The CDR3 DNA reads TGCGCCAGCAGCTTTAGGGGGAGGGAGGAGAATGAGCAGTTCTTC. Residues: CASSFRGREENEQFF.

The V and J genes are TRBV5-1 and TRBJ1-5; TRBD1 agrees at 7 bases. With V trimmed by 2 bases and J by 7 bases, 9 bases remained unmatched. Germline V gene data show CDR1 as SGHRS and CDR2 as YFSETQ. This CDR3 is 15 amino acids long. The DNA for the CDR3 is TGCGCCAGCAGCTTAACTACAGGGGCCCAACAGCCCCAGCATTTT. Its protein product is CASSLTTGAQQPQHF.

The gene calls are TRBV2 and TRBJ1-5; 8 nucleotides agree with TRBD1. Trimming removed 10 bases from V and 2 bases from J; junction bases left unmatched: 7. Germline V gives CDR1 SNHLY, CDR2 FYNNEI. CDR3 size: 14 residues. The CDR3 region is CATKTGEGNQPQHF. Here the CDR3 DNA reads TGTGCCACAAAGACAGGGGAGGGCAATCAGCCCCAGCATTTT.

The CDR3, as DNA: TGTGCCAGCAGTTCAAGACGTGGGGAGACCCAGTACTTC. This codes for CASSSRRGETQYF. The gene calls are TRBV12-3 or TRBV12-4 and TRBJ2-5; no firm D call. V shed 4 bases and J shed 5 bases, with 11 bases lying between them. CDR3 length: 13 residues.

Regarding this clone: Additional DNA sequences in this sample encode the identical CDR3. This chain uses TRBV9 with TRBJ1-1; D is ambiguous. V shed 4 bases and J shed 0 bases, with 7 bases lying between them. Germline V gene data show CDR1 as SGDLS and CDR2 as YYNGEE. This CDR3 is built from 13 residues. The CDR3 here is CASSPGLNTEAFF. The CDR3 DNA is TGTGCCAGCAGCCCCGGGCTGAACACTGAAGCTTTCTTT. The full variable domain, its missing parts supplied by reference TRBV9 and TRBJ1-1, is DSGVTQTPKHLITATGQRVTLRCSPRSGDLSVYWYQQSLDQGLQFLIQYYNGEERAKGNILERFSAQQFPDLHSELNLSSLELGDSALYFCASSPGLNTEAFFGQGTRLTVV.

The gene calls are TRBV30 and TRBJ2-3, with TRBD2 matching 9 bases. CDR1 and CDR2 from the germline V gene are GTSNPN and SVGIG (reference sequence). The CDR3 is 15 amino acids. V lost 1 base, J lost 3 bases, and 5 bases stayed unmatched. The CDR3 DNA sequence: TGTGCCTGGAGTGCCCCTAGCGGGACGACAGATACGCAGTATTTT. Translation gives CAWSAPSGTTDTQYF.

In its sample, this clone was seen a few times. The rearrangement uses TRBV5-1 and TRBJ1-1; no clear D gene. The CDR3 contains 14 residues. CDR1 is SGHRS and CDR2 is YFSETQ in the germline V gene. V dropped 0 bases and J dropped 3 bases, with 9 bases sitting between them. The CDR3 DNA follows: TGCGCCAGCAGCTTGGTCGAACCAGACACTGAAGCTTTCTTT. It codes for CASSLVEPDTEAFF.

The chain links TRBV7-9 to TRBJ2-1; TRBD2 matches at 12 bases. Germline V gene data show CDR1 as SEHNR and CDR2 as FQNEAQ (reference sequence). The CDR3 has 15 residues. V trimming: 4 bases; J trimming: 7 bases; junction bases outside the gene matches: 5. The CDR3: CASSSWTSGDNEQFF. CDR3 DNA sequence: TGTGCCAGCAGCTCCTGGACTAGCGGGGATAATGAGCAGTTCTTC.

This clone was found once. This chain joins TRBV7-3 and TRBJ1-3; D is possibly TRBD1 (5 bases). Deletions cut 3 bases from V and 2 bases from J, with 11 bases between. CDR1 and CDR2 from the germline V gene are SGHTA and FQGTGA. The length of the CDR3 is 15 residues. This chain's CDR3 is CASSLGGGAGNTIYF. DNA for the CDR3: TGTGCCAGCAGCTTGGGCGGGGGTGCTGGAAACACCATATATTTT.